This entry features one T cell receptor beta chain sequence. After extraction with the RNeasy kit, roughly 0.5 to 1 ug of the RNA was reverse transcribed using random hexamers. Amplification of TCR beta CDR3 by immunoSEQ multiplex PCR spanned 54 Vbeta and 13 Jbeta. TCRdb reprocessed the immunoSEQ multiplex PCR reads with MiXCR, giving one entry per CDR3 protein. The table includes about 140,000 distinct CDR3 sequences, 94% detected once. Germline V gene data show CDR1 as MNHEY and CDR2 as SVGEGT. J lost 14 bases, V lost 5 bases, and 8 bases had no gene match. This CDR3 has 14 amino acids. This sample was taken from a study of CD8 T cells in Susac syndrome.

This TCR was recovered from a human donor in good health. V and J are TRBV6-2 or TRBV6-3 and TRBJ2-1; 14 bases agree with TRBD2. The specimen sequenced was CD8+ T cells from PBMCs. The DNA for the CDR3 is TGTGCCAGCAGTCGTAGACTAGCGGGAGGGGTGGAGTTCTTC. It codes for CASSRRLAGGVEFF.